The T cell receptor (beta chain) under discussion was sequenced for a study of CD8 T cells in ankylosing spondylitis. Study results and limitations: Disease-linked clones bore a CD8+ phenotype and were relatively rare in peripheral blood. Matched ankylosing spondylitis synovial fluid reportedly contained a significantly enriched population of disease-linked clones. A TCR beta motif of under 10 highly homologous variants appeared characteristic of ankylosing spondylitis blood. Both synovial fluid and blood in reactive arthritis had previously been reported to carry some motif variants.

This clonotype has at least ten counts. Its antigen is not identified. One entry per CDR3 protein results from TCRdb running MiXCR on the 5' RACE reads. The sample records approximately 45,000 distinct CDR3 sequences, under 4.5% being singletons. Looked up from germline, CDR1 is SGDLS and CDR2 is YYNGEE. Trimming pared 1 base from V and 6 bases from J, leaving 17 bases between. The CDR3 spans 15 residues. The receptor was isolated from a female donor with ankylosing spondylitis or in good health (not recorded which). This chain uses TRBV9 with TRBJ2-7; D is unresolved. The material sequenced was blood, either unsorted or a sorted T cell fraction (not recorded which). CDR3 region: CASSVSPTGVVEQYF. The CDR3 DNA is TGTGCCAGCAGCGTATCCCCGACGGGTGTCGTCGAGCAGTACTTC.